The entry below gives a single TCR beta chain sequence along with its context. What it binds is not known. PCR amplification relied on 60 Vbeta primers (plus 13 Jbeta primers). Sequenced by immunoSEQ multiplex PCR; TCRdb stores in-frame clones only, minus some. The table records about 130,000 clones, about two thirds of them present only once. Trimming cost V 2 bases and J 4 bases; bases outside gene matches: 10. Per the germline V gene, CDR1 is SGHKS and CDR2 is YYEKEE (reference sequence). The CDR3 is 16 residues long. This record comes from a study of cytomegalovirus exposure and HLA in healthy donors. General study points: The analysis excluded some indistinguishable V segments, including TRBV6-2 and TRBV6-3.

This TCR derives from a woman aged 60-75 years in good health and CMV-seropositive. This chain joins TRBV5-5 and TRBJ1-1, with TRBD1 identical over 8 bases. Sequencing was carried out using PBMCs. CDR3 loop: CASSFGPTDRGTEAFF. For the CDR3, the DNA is TGTGCCAGCAGCTTCGGGCCCACAGACAGGGGCACTGAAGCTTTCTTT.